This T cell receptor beta chain was captured by sequencing in a study of OX40 agonist ivuxolimab in advanced cancers. About the study: An anti-OX40 (CD134) antibody with agonistic activity, ivuxolimab, was administered to patients.

Worth noting for this clone: The antigen remains undetermined.

The CDR3 runs 14 residues. CDR1 and CDR2 from the germline V gene are GTSNPN and SVGIG (reference sequence). Trimming removed 1 base at V and 6 bases at J, with 16 bases between. General study findings and limits: Researchers report that CD8+ T cells had, on average, more expanded clones than CD4+. Antigen specificity remained undetermined for the expanded peripheral T cells.

Here immunoSEQ multiplex PCR was the method, and the copy in TCRdb shows in-frame clones only, minus some. Of around 19,000 clones in the sample, less than 75% were seen once. The V and J genes are TRBV30 and TRBJ2-7; the D gene is possibly TRBD2 (6 bases). The material was CD4+ or CD8+ T cells sorted from blood, obtained in a trial of the OX40 agonist ivuxolimab. The receptor was isolated from an adult with an advanced solid tumor such as melanoma, head and neck, liver or kidney cancer. This CDR3 reads CAWSGGTRVSEQYF. The CDR3 nucleotides are TGTGCCTGGAGTGGCGGGACTCGAGTTTCCGAGCAGTACTTC. Full variable domain (outside the CDR3, taken from reference TRBV30 and TRBJ2-7): SQTIHQWPATLVQPVGSPLSLECTVEGTSNPNLYWYRQAAGRGLQLLFYSVGIGQISSEVPQNLSASRPQDRQFILSSKKLLLSDSGFYLCAWSGGTRVSEQYFGPGTRLTVT.